The rows below give T cell receptor beta chains drawn from one sample of a study of technical replicates of blood from several donors. TCRdb keeps only in-frame clones here, not all; method: immunoSEQ multiplex PCR. The sample carries 85,000 to 100,000 clones, 95% recorded once. Sequenced material: T cells isolated from PBMCs. The receptor set was obtained from a human donor in good health. The CDR3 runs from the conserved cysteine through the conserved F or W. The D gene is left open where the match is weak. The size field is filled for only some rows; it gives once, few, many or a size class.

V gene: TRBV4-2; J gene: TRBJ2-3; clone size: .; D gene: TRBD1; CDR3 protein: CASSQEGGRGRRDTQYF; CDR3 DNA: TGTGCCAGCAGCCAAGAGGGGGGCAGGGGGCGCAGAGATACGCAGTATTTT
V gene: TRBV11-3; J gene: TRBJ2-1; clone size: once; D gene: .; CDR3 protein: CASSLVRGTGNEQFF; CDR3 DNA: TGTGCCAGCAGCTTAGTTCGGGGAACTGGGAATGAGCAGTTCTTC
V gene: TRBV27; J gene: TRBJ2-6; clone size: once; D gene: .; CDR3 protein: CASSFAGANVLTF; CDR3 DNA: TGTGCCAGCAGTTTCGCTGGGGCCAACGTCCTGACTTTC
V gene: TRBV28; J gene: TRBJ1-4; clone size: .; D gene: TRBD1; CDR3 protein: CASSFGQGATNEKLFF; CDR3 DNA: TGTGCCAGCAGTTTTGGGCAGGGGGCAACTAATGAAAAACTGTTTTTT
V gene: TRBV7-2; J gene: TRBJ2-2; clone size: .; D gene: TRBD2; CDR3 protein: CASSGRGTSGANTGELFF; CDR3 DNA: TGTGCCAGCAGCGGCCGGGGGACTAGCGGGGCGAACACCGGGGAGCTGTTTTTT
V gene: TRBV6-6; J gene: TRBJ2-6; clone size: .; D gene: .; CDR3 protein: CASSYDSSGANVLTF; CDR3 DNA: TGTGCCAGCAGTTACGACAGTTCTGGGGCCAACGTCCTGACTTTC
V gene: TRBV29-1; J gene: TRBJ1-1; clone size: .; D gene: .; CDR3 protein: CSVGWAGSAEAFF; CDR3 DNA: TGCAGCGTTGGTTGGGCAGGCTCGGCTGAAGCTTTCTTT
V gene: TRBV11-2; J gene: TRBJ1-5; clone size: .; D gene: TRBD1; CDR3 protein: CASSSGQGDQPQHF; CDR3 DNA: TGTGCCAGCAGCTCGGGACAGGGTGATCAGCCCCAGCATTTT
V gene: TRBV19; J gene: TRBJ2-4; clone size: .; D gene: TRBD2; CDR3 protein: CASSIPPLLAGATGSKNIQYF; CDR3 DNA: TGTGCCAGTAGTATACCCCCCTTACTAGCGGGAGCCACCGGGTCCAAAAACATTCAGTACTTC
V gene: TRBV5-3; J gene: TRBJ1-1; clone size: .; D gene: .; CDR3 protein: CARSLCAEEDTEAFF; CDR3 DNA: TGTGCCAGAAGCTTATGTGCAGAGGAGGACACTGAAGCTTTCTTT
V gene: TRBV5-4; J gene: TRBJ2-3; clone size: .; D gene: TRBD1; CDR3 protein: CASSGDRAADTQYF; CDR3 DNA: TGTGCCAGCAGCGGGGACAGGGCGGCCGATACGCAGTATTTT
V gene: TRBV6-1; J gene: TRBJ2-1; clone size: .; D gene: .; CDR3 protein: CASSTRLGEQFF; CDR3 DNA: TGTGCCAGCAGTACCCGACTCGGCGAGCAGTTCTTC
V gene: TRBV7-2; J gene: TRBJ2-3; clone size: .; D gene: .; CDR3 protein: CASSFYLRTDTQYF; CDR3 DNA: TGTGCCAGCAGCTTCTATTTACGCACAGATACGCAGTATTTT
V gene: TRBV5-1; J gene: TRBJ2-7; clone size: .; D gene: .; CDR3 protein: CASSLSLSGDYEQYF; CDR3 DNA: TGCGCCAGCAGCTTGTCGCTTAGCGGAGATTACGAGCAGTACTTC
V gene: TRBV9; J gene: TRBJ2-1; clone size: .; D gene: TRBD2; CDR3 protein: CASSVRLAGGSEQFF; CDR3 DNA: TGTGCCAGCAGCGTTCGACTAGCGGGAGGGAGTGAGCAGTTCTTC
V gene: TRBV9; J gene: TRBJ2-1; clone size: few; D gene: TRBD2; CDR3 protein: CASTSGTSGGNEQFF; CDR3 DNA: TGTGCCAGCACCTCCGGGACTAGCGGGGGGAATGAGCAGTTCTTC
V gene: TRBV11-2; J gene: TRBJ2-7; clone size: .; D gene: TRBD2; CDR3 protein: CASSSERGSYEQYF; CDR3 DNA: TGTGCCAGCAGCTCGGAGCGGGGCTCCTACGAGCAGTACTTC
V gene: TRBV4-2; J gene: TRBJ2-7; clone size: .; D gene: .; CDR3 protein: CASSHSRDEQYF; CDR3 DNA: TGTGCCAGCAGCCATAGCAGGGACGAGCAGTACTTC
V gene: TRBV5-6; J gene: TRBJ2-5; clone size: .; D gene: TRBD1; CDR3 protein: CASSWDRGTETQYF; CDR3 DNA: TGTGCCAGCAGCTGGGACAGGGGGACAGAGACCCAGTACTTC
V gene: TRBV2; J gene: TRBJ2-3; clone size: .; D gene: .; CDR3 protein: CASSYRSPPGQYF; CDR3 DNA: TGTGCCAGCAGTTACAGGTCCCCCCCCGGGCAGTATTTT
V gene: TRBV29-1; J gene: TRBJ1-2; clone size: .; D gene: .; CDR3 protein: CSVEGDSSNYGYTF; CDR3 DNA: TGCAGCGTTGAAGGGGACTCTTCTAACTATGGCTACACCTTC
V gene: TRBV5-1; J gene: TRBJ2-2; clone size: .; D gene: TRBD1; CDR3 protein: CASSLRRTGPNTGELFF; CDR3 DNA: TGCGCCAGCAGCTTGAGAAGGACAGGGCCGAACACCGGGGAGCTGTTTTTT
V gene: TRBV7-9; J gene: TRBJ2-7; clone size: .; D gene: .; CDR3 protein: CASSFGGSEQYF; CDR3 DNA: TGTGCCAGCAGCTTCGGGGGAAGCGAGCAGTACTTC
V gene: TRBV29-1; J gene: TRBJ2-3; clone size: few; D gene: TRBD1; CDR3 protein: CSLAFQGVTDTQYF; CDR3 DNA: TGCAGCCTTGCCTTCCAGGGGGTAACAGATACGCAGTATTTT
V gene: TRBV10-1; J gene: TRBJ2-2; clone size: .; D gene: .; CDR3 protein: CASSESLAAGELFF; CDR3 DNA: TGCGCCAGCAGTGAGTCCTTGGCCGCCGGGGAGCTGTTTTTT
V gene: TRBV11-2; J gene: TRBJ2-1; clone size: .; D gene: TRBD1; CDR3 protein: CASSLMVGRGPYNEQFF; CDR3 DNA: TGTGCCAGCAGCTTAATGGTCGGCAGGGGGCCCTACAATGAGCAGTTCTTC
V gene: TRBV4-1; J gene: TRBJ2-5; clone size: .; D gene: .; CDR3 protein: CASSRLPTSPGETQYF; CDR3 DNA: TGCGCCAGCAGCCGCCTCCCGACTAGTCCGGGAGAGACCCAGTACTTC
V gene: TRBV5-4; J gene: TRBJ2-2; clone size: .; D gene: .; CDR3 protein: CASSPGSVNTGELFF; CDR3 DNA: TGTGCCAGCAGCCCGGGGTCCGTGAACACCGGGGAGCTGTTTTTT
V gene: TRBV5-6; J gene: TRBJ1-1; clone size: .; D gene: TRBD1; CDR3 protein: CASSYWDRGRGGWTEAFF; CDR3 DNA: TGTGCCAGCAGCTATTGGGACAGGGGAAGGGGGGGGTGGACTGAAGCTTTCTTT
V gene: TRBV7-7; J gene: TRBJ2-2; clone size: .; D gene: .; CDR3 protein: CASSAWTEGELFF; CDR3 DNA: TGTGCTAGCAGCGCCTGGACTGAAGGGGAGCTGTTTTTT
V gene: TRBV11-2; J gene: TRBJ2-7; clone size: .; D gene: TRBD2; CDR3 protein: CASSSRTSGGSREQYF; CDR3 DNA: TGTGCCAGCAGCTCCCGGACTAGCGGGGGGTCAAGGGAGCAGTACTTC
V gene: TRBV18; J gene: TRBJ2-7; clone size: .; D gene: .; CDR3 protein: CASSPYSQNDFYEQYF; CDR3 DNA: TGTGCCAGCTCACCATATTCCCAGAACGACTTCTACGAGCAGTACTTC
V gene: TRBV28; J gene: TRBJ2-1; clone size: .; D gene: TRBD1; CDR3 protein: CASSYRDRVNEQFF; CDR3 DNA: TGTGCCAGCAGCTATCGGGACAGGGTCAATGAGCAGTTCTTC
V gene: TRBV20-1; J gene: TRBJ2-7; clone size: .; D gene: .; CDR3 protein: CSARGPNEQYF; CDR3 DNA: TGCAGTGCTAGAGGTCCCAACGAGCAGTACTTC
V gene: TRBV10-2; J gene: TRBJ2-5; clone size: once; D gene: .; CDR3 protein: CASRGDLGVRQETQYF; CDR3 DNA: TGCGCCAGCAGAGGGGATTTAGGGGTACGCCAAGAGACCCAGTACTTC
V gene: TRBV27; J gene: TRBJ1-4; clone size: .; D gene: .; CDR3 protein: CASSLSRVEKLFF; CDR3 DNA: TGTGCCAGCAGTTTATCGCGGGTCGAAAAACTGTTTTTT
V gene: TRBV14; J gene: TRBJ2-1; clone size: .; D gene: .; CDR3 protein: CASSQVTARLINEQFF; CDR3 DNA: TGTGCCAGCAGCCAAGTCACGGCAAGACTAATTAATGAGCAGTTCTTC
V gene: TRBV4-1; J gene: TRBJ1-5; clone size: .; D gene: TRBD1; CDR3 protein: CASSRVPGQGVNQPQHF; CDR3 DNA: TGCGCCAGCAGCCGCGTACCGGGACAGGGAGTCAATCAGCCCCAGCATTTT
V gene: TRBV7-9; J gene: TRBJ1-1; clone size: .; D gene: .; CDR3 protein: CASSSKAGNTEAFF; CDR3 DNA: TGTGCCAGCAGTTCTAAGGCGGGGAACACTGAAGCTTTCTTT
V gene: TRBV4-1; J gene: TRBJ2-5; clone size: few; D gene: TRBD2; CDR3 protein: CASSRGKGTIQETQYF; CDR3 DNA: TGCGCCAGCAGCCGGGGAAAGGGGACTATCCAAGAGACCCAGTACTTC
V gene: TRBV5-4; J gene: TRBJ2-7; clone size: .; D gene: TRBD2; CDR3 protein: CASSAGRAGFYEQYF; CDR3 DNA: TGTGCCAGCAGCGCGGGGAGGGCGGGGTTCTACGAGCAGTACTTC
V gene: TRBV7-6; J gene: TRBJ2-5; clone size: .; D gene: TRBD1; CDR3 protein: CASSRDRYQETQYF; CDR3 DNA: TGTGCCAGCAGCCGGGACAGGTACCAAGAGACCCAGTACTTC
V gene: TRBV18; J gene: TRBJ2-1; clone size: .; D gene: TRBD2; CDR3 protein: CASSPPGLDEQFF; CDR3 DNA: TGTGCCAGCTCACCACCTGGACTAGATGAGCAGTTCTTC
V gene: TRBV4-1; J gene: TRBJ1-1; clone size: .; D gene: TRBD1; CDR3 protein: CASRTPGQGRTEAFF; CDR3 DNA: TGCGCCAGCAGGACTCCGGGACAGGGGAGGACTGAAGCTTTCTTT
V gene: TRBV15; J gene: TRBJ2-5; clone size: .; D gene: TRBD2; CDR3 protein: CATSRAGGRATQYF; CDR3 DNA: TGTGCCACCAGCAGAGCAGGAGGGAGGGCGACCCAGTACTTC
V gene: TRBV28; J gene: TRBJ2-1; clone size: .; D gene: TRBD1; CDR3 protein: CASSPNRGFRDNEQFF; CDR3 DNA: TGTGCCAGCAGCCCAAACAGGGGGTTTAGGGACAATGAGCAGTTCTTC
V gene: TRBV19; J gene: TRBJ1-2; clone size: .; D gene: TRBD1; CDR3 protein: CASSMGTERINYGYTF; CDR3 DNA: TGTGCCAGTAGTATGGGGACAGAAAGAATTAACTATGGCTACACCTTC
V gene: TRBV7-2; J gene: TRBJ2-7; clone size: .; D gene: TRBD2; CDR3 protein: CASSWTSGGAGLEQYF; CDR3 DNA: TGTGCCAGCAGCTGGACTAGCGGGGGGGCCGGGCTCGAGCAGTACTTC
V gene: TRBV27; J gene: TRBJ2-7; clone size: once; D gene: .; CDR3 protein: CASSSHADFYEQYF; CDR3 DNA: TGTGCCAGCAGTTCCCATGCAGACTTCTACGAGCAGTACTTC
V gene: TRBV11-3; J gene: TRBJ1-6; clone size: .; D gene: TRBD1; CDR3 protein: CASSSGGGQGAFLGSPLHF; CDR3 DNA: TGTGCCAGCAGCTCCGGAGGGGGACAGGGGGCGTTTCTGGGTTCACCCCTCCACTTT
V gene: TRBV6-4; J gene: TRBJ2-3; clone size: .; D gene: .; CDR3 protein: CASSDPFRADTQYF; CDR3 DNA: TGTGCCAGCAGTGACCCTTTCAGGGCAGATACGCAGTATTTT